This entry describes one T cell receptor (beta chain). The sample carries other DNA sequences with the same CDR3. Only in-frame clones appear in the TCRdb table, and some are missing; sequencing was by immunoSEQ multiplex PCR. The repertoire holds roughly 280,000 clones, less than 95% seen once, with around 2.8% in the top ten. This sample was included in a study of blood T cell repertoires in COVID-19. Germline V gene sequence: CDR1 GTSNPN, CDR2 SVGIG (reference sequence). The CDR3 sequence is 11 residues long. V was pared by 0 bases and J by 4 bases, with 4 bases between. Donors were grouped by their self-reported clinical history.

Sample: PBMCs or T cells enriched from blood (not recorded which). V gene TRBV30 combines with J gene TRBJ2-7; D is ambiguous. The origin of this receptor is a man aged 35 to 55 who had been exposed to COVID-19. The CDR3 is CAWSVLYEQYF. The CDR3 DNA sequence: TGTGCCTGGAGTGTCCTTTACGAGCAGTACTTC.